This paragraph covers one T cell receptor beta chain sequence. Its specificity is unknown. This sample stems from a study of cytomegalovirus exposure and HLA in healthy donors. Study-wide results and caveats: In a later analysis, across HLA loci, associated TCR counts were highest for DRB1, lowest for HLA-C.

PCR was performed using 60 Vbeta and 13 Jbeta primers. Source study methods: Counted up in a later analysis, unique TCR beta chains came to approximately 83 million, with around 10 million shared. The protocol was immunoSEQ multiplex PCR, while the TCRdb copy is restricted to in-frame clones and leaves out a portion. V and J calls and clone size are those listed in that table; D and trimming were worked out from the DNA. The sample consists of fewer than 250,000 clones, 83% of them appearing once. The CDR3 is made up of 15 amino acids. Trimming shortened V by 3 bases and J by 5 bases, and 14 bases separated the two germline ends. Per the germline V gene, CDR1 is SGHKS and CDR2 is YYEKEE (reference sequence).

The material sequenced was PBMCs. The chain is built from TRBV5-5 and TRBJ2-2, with D possibly being TRBD1 (5 bases). The receptor's source is a man between 40 and 49 years old in good health and CMV-seropositive. The CDR3 loop is CASSSRKGATGELFF. Here the CDR3 DNA reads TGTGCCAGCAGCTCCCGGAAAGGGGCGACCGGGGAGCTGTTTTTT.